The 5 T cell receptor beta chains reported below all come from one sample, sequenced in a study of T cell responses to AZD1222 COVID-19 vaccine. Some clones are missing from TCRdb's copy, which holds only in-frame ones; the method was immunoSEQ multiplex PCR. Among about 99,000 clones listed, approximately 90% were seen once. The input for sequencing was peripheral blood, taken on day 0 of AZD1222 vaccination. The receptors derive from an adult in good health.

The V call is TRBV6-5, the J call TRBJ1-4, with D unresolved. The CDR3 runs to 15 residues. CDR1 MNHEY and CDR2 SVGAGI come from the germline V gene. Trimming pared 0 bases from V and 8 bases from J, leaving 13 bases between. The CDR3 bases are TGTGCCAGCAGTTACTCAGGCGGGAACGGGGAAAAACTGTTTTTT. Translation gives CASSYSGGNGEKLFF.

The chain recombines TRBV12-5 with TRBJ2-2, with a possible D match to TRBD2 (6 bases). V was cut by 3 bases and J by 5 bases, with 10 bases left in between. Germline V CDR1 and CDR2: LGHNT, FRNRAP. This CDR3 is 14 amino acids long. CDR3 sequence (DNA): TGTGCTAGTGGTTTTGGAGGGCTTACCGGGGAGCTGTTTTTT. Encoded protein: CASGFGGLTGELFF.

DNA of the CDR3: TGTGCCAGCAGTGCACCCACCGGGACGGCCTTAGAGACCCAGTACTTC. It encodes CASSAPTGTALETQYF. This rearrangement joins TRBV25-1 to TRBJ2-5; perhaps D is TRBD1 or TRBD2 (5 bases each). The CDR3 runs to 16 residues. CDR1 and CDR2 (germline): MGHDK, SYGVNS. V dropped 4 bases and J dropped 4 bases, with 19 bases sitting between them.

The gene calls are TRBV19 and TRBJ2-7, with D maybe TRBD1 (6 bases). The CDR3 runs to 14 residues. The V gene's germline CDR1 is LNHDA and CDR2 SQIVND (reference sequence). The germline V and J ends were trimmed by 3 bases and 4 bases, with 13 bases remaining between them. CDR3 loop: CASSIGTQGYEQYF. CDR3 in DNA: TGTGCCAGTAGTATCGGGACACAAGGATACGAGCAGTACTTC.

This chain joins TRBV5-4 and TRBJ1-2; 11 nucleotides agree with TRBD1. CDR1 SGHNT and CDR2 YYREEE come from the germline V gene (reference sequence). With V trimmed by 1 base and J by 8 bases, 7 bases remained unmatched. The CDR3 has 15 amino acids. CDR3 sequence (DNA): TGTGCCAGCAGCTTGCCCGGACAGGGGGCGGGAGGCTACACCTTC. Amino acids: CASSLPGQGAGGYTF.